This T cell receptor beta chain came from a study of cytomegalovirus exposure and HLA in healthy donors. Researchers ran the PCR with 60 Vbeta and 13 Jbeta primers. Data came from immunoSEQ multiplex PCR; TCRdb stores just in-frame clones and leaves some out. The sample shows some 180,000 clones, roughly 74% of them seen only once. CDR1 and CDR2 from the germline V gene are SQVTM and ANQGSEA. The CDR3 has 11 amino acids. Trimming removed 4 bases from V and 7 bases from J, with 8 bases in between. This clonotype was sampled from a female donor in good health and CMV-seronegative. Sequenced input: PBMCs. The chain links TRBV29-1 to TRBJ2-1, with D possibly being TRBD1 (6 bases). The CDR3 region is CSVGTANEQFF. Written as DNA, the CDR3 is TGCAGCGTTGGGACAGCGAATGAGCAGTTCTTC.